The clone carrying this TCR beta chain was detected many times. This entry is derived from a study of T cells in Graves' hyperthyroidism and ophthalmopathy. Germline lookup yields CDR1 LNHNV and CDR2 YYDKDF (reference sequence). The V gene end was trimmed by 4 bases and the J gene end by 5 bases; junction bases not matched to a gene: 5. This CDR3 has 15 amino acids. The TCR beta CDR3 regions underwent amplification using RNA transcripts as the source. A set of HTBI primers served as the primers for a first-round RT-PCR of the TCR CDR3. TCRdb itself ran the multiplex PCR reads through MiXCR, one entry per CDR3 protein. Among fewer than 750,000 distinct CDR3 sequences listed, about 15% were seen once.

This clonotype was obtained from a woman in her forties with Graves' ophthalmopathy. This rearrangement joins TRBV15 to TRBJ2-2; 9 bases are a match to TRBD1. The sample was blood. CDR3 in amino acids: CATSKGQGITGELFF. The CDR3 DNA reads TGTGCCACCAGCAAGGGACAGGGCATAACCGGGGAGCTGTTTTTT.